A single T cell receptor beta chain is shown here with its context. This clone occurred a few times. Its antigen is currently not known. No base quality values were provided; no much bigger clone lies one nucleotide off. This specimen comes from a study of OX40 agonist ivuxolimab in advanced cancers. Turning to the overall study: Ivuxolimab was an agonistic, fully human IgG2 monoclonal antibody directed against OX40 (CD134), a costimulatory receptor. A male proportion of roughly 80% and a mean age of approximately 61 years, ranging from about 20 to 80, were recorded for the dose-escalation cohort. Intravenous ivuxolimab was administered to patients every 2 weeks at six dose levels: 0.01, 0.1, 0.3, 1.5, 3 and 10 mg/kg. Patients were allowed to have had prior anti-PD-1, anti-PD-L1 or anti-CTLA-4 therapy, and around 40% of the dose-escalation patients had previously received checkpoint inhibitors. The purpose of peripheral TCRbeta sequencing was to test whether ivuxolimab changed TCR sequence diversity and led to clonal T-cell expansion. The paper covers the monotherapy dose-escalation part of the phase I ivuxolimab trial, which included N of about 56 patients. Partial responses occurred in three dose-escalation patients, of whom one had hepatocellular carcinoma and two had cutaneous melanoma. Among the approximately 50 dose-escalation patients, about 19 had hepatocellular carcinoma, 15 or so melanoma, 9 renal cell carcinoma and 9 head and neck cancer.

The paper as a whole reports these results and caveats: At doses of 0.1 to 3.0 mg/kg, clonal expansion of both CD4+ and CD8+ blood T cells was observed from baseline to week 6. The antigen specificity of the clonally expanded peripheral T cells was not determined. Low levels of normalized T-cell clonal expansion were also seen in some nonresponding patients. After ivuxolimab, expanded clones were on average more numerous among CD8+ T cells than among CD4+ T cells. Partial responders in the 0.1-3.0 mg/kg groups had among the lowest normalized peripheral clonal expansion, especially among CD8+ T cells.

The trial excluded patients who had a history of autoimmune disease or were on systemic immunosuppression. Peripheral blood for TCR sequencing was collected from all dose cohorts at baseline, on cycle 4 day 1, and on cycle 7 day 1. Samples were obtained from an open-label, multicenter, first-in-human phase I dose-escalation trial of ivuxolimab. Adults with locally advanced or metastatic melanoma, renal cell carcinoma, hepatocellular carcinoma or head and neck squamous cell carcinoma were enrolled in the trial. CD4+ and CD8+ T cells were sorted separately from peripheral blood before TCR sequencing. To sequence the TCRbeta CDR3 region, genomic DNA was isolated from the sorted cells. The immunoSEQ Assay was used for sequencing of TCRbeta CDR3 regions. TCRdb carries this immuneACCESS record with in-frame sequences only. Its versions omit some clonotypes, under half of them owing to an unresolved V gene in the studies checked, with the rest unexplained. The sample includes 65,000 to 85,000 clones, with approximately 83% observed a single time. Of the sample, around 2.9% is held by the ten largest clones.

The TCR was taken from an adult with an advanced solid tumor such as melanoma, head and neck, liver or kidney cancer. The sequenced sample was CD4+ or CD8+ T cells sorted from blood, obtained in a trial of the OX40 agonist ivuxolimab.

The sequenced DNA is TGTGCCAGCAGCAGAACAGGGAACACTGAAGCTTTCTTT. Its product reads: CASSRTGNTEAFF. The V gene is TRBV6-1 and the J gene is TRBJ1-1, with a weak D call of TRBD1 (5 bases match). From cysteine to phenylalanine, the CDR3 is 13 amino acids long. Only CDR3 DNA remains: 39 bases, in frame from the first base. CDR1 and CDR2 are drawn from the germline V gene: MNHNS, SASEGT. The germline ends are 9 bases apart after V is trimmed by 6 bases and J by 1 base.